Listed below are T cell receptor beta chains from one sample, sequenced in a study of CD8 T cells in ankylosing spondylitis. TCRdb ran MiXCR on the 5' RACE reads and lists one entry per CDR3 protein. The sample lists some 700,000 distinct CDR3 sequences; roughly 20% were seen once. Sequencing used blood, either unsorted or a sorted T cell fraction (not recorded which). The receptors shown here come from a male donor with ankylosing spondylitis. The CDR3 runs from the conserved cysteine through the conserved F or W. A D gene is named only where the DNA matches it firmly. Some rows mark clone size as missing; the rest say once, few, many or name a class of expanded clone.

abundance,j_gene,d_gene,v_gene,len,CDR3aa,CDR3nt
-,TRBJ2-1,TRBD1,TRBV15,16,CATSSLYGTAYNEQFF,TGTGCCACCAGCAGCCTCTACGGGACAGCTTACAATGAGCAGTTCTTC
few,TRBJ2-7,-,TRBV27,15,CASSFSDSHKVEQYF,TGTGCCAGCAGTTTTTCGGACAGTCATAAGGTCGAGCAGTACTTC
-,TRBJ1-1,-,TRBV9,13,CASSVSGNTEAFF,TGTGCCAGCAGCGTATCCGGGAACACTGAAGCTTTCTTT
few,TRBJ2-7,TRBD2,TRBV28,14,CASSFSGSPYEQYF,TGTGCCAGCAGTTTTAGCGGGAGTCCCTACGAGCAGTACTTC
-,TRBJ2-3,TRBD2,TRBV6-1,15,CASSSGGDLTDTQYF,TGTGCCAGCAGTAGCGGGGGGGATCTCACAGATACGCAGTATTTT
few,TRBJ2-2,TRBD1,TRBV7-3,15,CASSLDRGPTGELFF,TGTGCCAGCAGCTTGGACAGGGGACCTACCGGGGAGCTGTTTTTT
few,TRBJ1-1,TRBD1,TRBV12-3/TRBV12-4,14,CASSLGTGGAEAFF,TGTGCCAGCAGTTTAGGGACAGGGGGTGCTGAAGCTTTCTTT
-,TRBJ1-1,-,TRBV11-2,14,CASSSYGPNTEAFF,TGTGCCAGCAGCTCGTACGGGCCCAACACTGAAGCTTTCTTT
once,TRBJ2-1,-,TRBV5-2,17,CASNTSPGASGDNEQFF,TGTGCCAGCAACACAAGCCCCGGGGCTAGCGGGGACAATGAGCAGTTCTTC
-,TRBJ2-2,TRBD2,TRBV20-1,16,CSARDITSGRAGELFF,TGCAGTGCTAGAGATATTACTAGCGGGAGGGCCGGGGAGCTGTTTTTT
few,TRBJ2-1,TRBD2,TRBV27,14,CASGPSGPGNEQFF,TGTGCCAGCGGGCCTAGCGGTCCAGGCAATGAGCAGTTCTTC
-,TRBJ2-3,TRBD2,TRBV20-1,15,CSARASGRRTDTQYF,TGCAGTGCTAGAGCCAGCGGGAGACGCACAGATACGCAGTATTTT